The source of this T cell receptor (beta chain) is a study of T cell clones after liver transplantation (dated by TCRdb to about 2019). The study in broad terms: The samples were obtained from ITN030ST, a randomized trial that attempted immunosuppression withdrawal within 2 years after liver transplantation. Donor-reactive T cell clones were identified by TCRbeta sequencing after a pre-transplant mixed lymphocyte reaction and then tracked in post-transplant blood. Third party-reactive TCRbeta sequences from pre-transplant MLRs were also identified as an antigen-independent comparator for donor-reactive sequences. Three of the eight recipients were HCV-positive; the others were transplanted for non-autoimmune, non-viral indications. Subjects received no induction therapy and standard immunosuppression until randomization at 12-24 months post-transplant. Tolerance was defined as complete withdrawal of immunosuppression for at least one year without a rise in liver enzymes beyond twice the upper limit of normal. Blood samples were taken pre-transplant, pre-randomization before withdrawal, and post-randomization after full withdrawal or failed withdrawal. Of the 8 liver transplant recipients making up the studied cohort, 3 were classified as tolerant and 5 as non-tolerant.

Remarks on this clone: Its specific antigen is unknown. Base quality data are lacking; no much larger clone is found one base away.

General conclusions and limits of the study: Without allograft tissue specimens, donor-reactive T cells may have migrated into the graft rather than being deleted. A significant post-transplant decrease in circulating donor-reactive CD4 TCRbeta sequences was observed in most of the 8 subjects, irrespective of tolerance or HCV status. The conclusions were preliminary, being limited by small, heterogeneous patient numbers and by non-standardized post-transplant time points. In two subjects, low numbers of available donor cells limited the measurable donor-reactive repertoire. Once repertoire turnover was taken into account, donor-reactive detection showed a significant reduction for CD4 in 7 of 8 subjects and for CD8 in 8 of 8. Donor-reactive sequences decreased more than third party-reactive sequences, which suggests partial antigen-specific deletion that was not related to withdrawal success.

Using immunoSEQ, frozen genomic DNA was subjected to high-throughput TCRbeta CDR3 sequencing, a process that included PCR amplification, mapping, bias correction and internal controls. As for the authors' bioinformatics: Only productive rearrangements were retained, with each unique TCRbeta sequence defined by its CDR3 nucleotide sequence together with its V and J gene. For classification of a sequence as donor-reactive, at least 5-fold expansion in CFSE-low cells relative to unstimulated pre-transplant cells and a frequency of at least 0.01% were required. Per-subject minimum frequency thresholds, based on the lowest-template unstimulated sample, ensured at least 90% detection power. Jensen-Shannon divergence between the top 1000 TCRbeta sequences after and before transplant was used to measure repertoire turnover. Changes in detection of donor-reactive sequences were assessed with two-sided Fisher's exact tests. TCRdb provides this immuneACCESS table in a form limited to in-frame rearrangements. Some clones are lacking; in checked studies, under half of them reflect an unresolved V gene, and why the rest are absent is not known. V, J and clone size were drawn from that table, and D and trimming were deduced from the DNA. The sample table lists more than 95,000 clones, approximately 78% of them with a count of one. In total, the top ten clones hold roughly 0.9% of the sample.

Counted from cysteine to phenylalanine, this CDR3 has 16 amino acids. CDR3 DNA only is kept here, 48 bases in frame from base 1. Trimming removed 0 bases from V and 3 bases from J; the gene matches leave 9 bases unexplained. Based on the germline V gene (reference sequence), the CDR1 and CDR2 sequences are SGHNT and YYREEE. In light of the paper, this sample's time point label describes: pre-transplant. Thawed unstimulated PBMCs were stained for CD3, CD4 and CD8 and FACS-sorted into CD3+CD4+ and CD3+CD8+ populations. Each of the 8 studied subjects was randomized to immunosuppression withdrawal. The Qiagen DNeasy Blood and Tissue Kit was used for genomic DNA isolation.

The rearrangement combines TRBV5-4 with TRBJ2-7; 7 junctional bases match TRBD2. This clonotype was obtained from a human donor who received a liver transplant. The starting material was CD4+ T cells from blood, obtained before liver transplant. The CDR3 amino acid sequence is: CASSLGGGGERYEQYF. The base sequence is TGTGCCAGCAGCTTGGGGGGCGGGGGAGAACGCTACGAGCAGTACTTC.